Listed here is a single T cell receptor (beta chain). These data are taken from a study of blood T cell repertoires in COVID-19. Study information: Donors in the United States, Italy and Spain gave samples during acute or convalescent COVID-19.

In the study's own analysis: It was from reference gene primer amplification that nucleated cell counts were estimated. Measured with immunoSEQ multiplex PCR; TCRdb has only the in-frame clones, and not every one. V, J and clone size reflect that table, while D and trimming were determined from the DNA. The sample lists more than 110,000 clones; around nine tenths were seen once. Germline V lookup: CDR1 GTSNPN, CDR2 SVGIG (reference sequence). V lost 4 bases and J lost 3; bases outside the gene matches: 7. The CDR3 contains 14 residues. This clonotype originated in a human donor in a cohort sampled during active COVID-19. Sequenced material: peripheral blood. This chain connects TRBV30 to TRBJ2-7; 9 bases align to TRBD2. CDR3 bases: TGTGCCTGGACTCGGCTAGCGGGGAGCTACGAGCAGTACTTC. Its translation is CAWTRLAGSYEQYF.